This TCR beta chain was recovered during a study of T cells after posttransplantation cyclophosphamide. The germline CDR1 and CDR2 sequences are MGHRA and YSYEKL. The V and J ends lost 0 bases and 6 bases, in that order; junction bases with no gene match: 16. The CDR3 runs 18 residues. Treatment was busulfan-fludarabine conditioning, a marrow graft, and cyclophosphamide on days +3 and +4. Here immunoSEQ multiplex PCR was the method, and the copy in TCRdb shows in-frame clones only, minus some. In the table there are about 8,000 clones, about four fifths of which are singletons. Sequencing was performed on CD4+ T cells sorted from blood, taken around 1,100 days after allogeneic stem cell transplant with posttransplant cyclophosphamide. The TCR comes from a female patient aged 40-50 years who received an allogeneic stem cell transplant from a related donor, was CMV-positive, and had no GVHD. The graft donor may have contributed some T cells. V gene TRBV4-1 combines with J gene TRBJ1-1, with TRBD1 identical over 7 bases. Written as DNA, the CDR3 is TGCGCCAGCAGCCAAGATCTGGGGGACAGCCCGCGAGGGGCTGAAGCTTTCTTT. This sequence encodes CASSQDLGDSPRGAEAFF.